The 27 T cell receptor beta chains given below trace back to one sample, sequenced in a study of T cell responses to AZD1222 COVID-19 vaccine. TCRdb's copy holds only in-frame clones and misses some; the assay was immunoSEQ multiplex PCR. The sample contains 130,000 to 150,000 clones, 75% to 85% of which appear only once. This specimen was peripheral blood, taken on day 0 of MenACWY control vaccination. These TCRs come from an adult in good health.

This chain uses TRBV4-2 with TRBJ2-1; possible D gene TRBD2, 6 bases. CDR1 and CDR2 (germline): LGHNA, YNFKEQ. The CDR3 extends over 16 amino acids. The V end lost 3 bases, the J end lost 6 bases, and 18 bases lay between the germline ends. CDR3 sequence: CASSQSTGLLPNEQFF. The CDR3 DNA reads TGTGCCAGCAGCCAGAGCACCGGACTACTCCCCAATGAGCAGTTCTTC.

This clone was picked up a small number of times. This chain connects TRBV6-5 to TRBJ1-1; TRBD1 aligns across 9 bases. Losses at the gene ends were 5 bases for V and 4 bases for J; bases not matched to a gene: 5. This CDR3 is 14 amino acids long. The germline CDR1 and CDR2 sequences are MNHEY and SVGAGI. The CDR3 DNA is TGTGCCAGCAGTCCCGGGACAGGGCGCACTGAAGCTTTCTTT. Its protein is CASSPGTGRTEAFF.

The chain has TRBV6-6 and TRBJ2-5; D gene uncertain. This CDR3 contains 14 residues. The germline V gene has CDR1 MNHNY and CDR2 SVGAGI (reference sequence). Trimming stripped 6 bases from V and 2 bases from J, with 13 bases between. CDR3 amino acids: CASSPNVQQETQYF. The DNA for the CDR3 is TGTGCCAGCAGCCCCAACGTTCAGCAAGAGACCCAGTACTTC.

The chain uses TRBV29-1 and TRBJ1-2; 7 bases align to TRBD1. Germline loops: CDR1 SQVTM, CDR2 ANQGSEA. V lost 0 bases to trimming and J lost 8 bases; unmatched junction nucleotides: 3. This CDR3 spans 12 amino acids. CDR3: CSVEEQGIGYTF. CDR3 sequence (DNA): TGCAGCGTTGAAGAACAGGGGATCGGCTACACCTTC.

This rearrangement joins TRBV5-1 to TRBJ2-7; possible D gene TRBD2, 6 bases. The CDR3 loop spans 15 amino acids. Trimming left V 1 base short and J 0 bases short, with 11 bases between. Germline V gene sequence: CDR1 SGHRS, CDR2 YFSETQ. The CDR3 DNA reads TGCGCCAGCAGCTTGTCCAGCGGGTACTCCTACGAGCAGTACTTC. Encoded protein: CASSLSSGYSYEQYF. The variable domain in full, completed from reference TRBV5-1 and TRBJ2-7, reads KAGVTQTPRYLIKTRGQQVTLSCSPISGHRSVSWYQQTPGQGLQFLFEYFSETQRNKGNFPGRFSGRQFSNSRSEMNVSTLELGDSALYLCASSLSSGYSYEQYFGPGTRLTVT.

This clone was seen a few times. CDR3 coding DNA: TGTGCCAGAAGCTGGACTAGCGACAATGAGCAGTTCTTC. Its protein product is CARSWTSDNEQFF. V and J are TRBV5-3 and TRBJ2-1; 9 nucleotides match TRBD2. TRBV5-3 qualifies as an ORF whose function is uncertain. The CDR3 totals 13 residues. The V gene end was trimmed by 3 bases and the J gene end by 5 bases; junction bases not matched to a gene: 0.

The chain links TRBV2 to TRBJ1-1, with a tentative D call TRBD1 (6 bases). Germline V gene sequence: CDR1 SNHLY, CDR2 FYNNEI. V dropped 7 bases and J dropped 4 bases, with 16 bases sitting between them. The CDR3 sequence is 14 residues long. The CDR3 loop is CASNGPRGGTEAFF. CDR3 nucleotides: TGTGCCAGCAATGGGCCCAGAGGGGGCACTGAAGCTTTCTTT.

The V call is TRBV24-1, the J call TRBJ2-6, with TRBD2 identical over 7 bases. The junction had 5 bases not matched to a gene; V was cut back by 5 bases and J by 2 bases. This CDR3 has 16 residues. Germline V gives CDR1 KGHDR, CDR2 SFDVKD. The CDR3 DNA follows: TGTGCCACCAGTGGAGTGGGGAGGGCTGGGGCCAACGTCCTGACTTTC. Translation: CATSGVGRAGANVLTF.

This clone has a single count. This sequence joins TRBV4-1 and TRBJ1-5; D might be TRBD1 (5 bases). Germline V gene sequence: CDR1 MGHRA, CDR2 YSYEKL. CDR3 length equals 14 residues. Trimming cost V 1 base and J 2 bases, with 6 bases left between them. In DNA, the CDR3 is TGCGCCAGCAGCCAAGTGACAGGCAATCAGCCCCAGCATTTT. As protein: CASSQVTGNQPQHF.

The CDR3 loop reads CASRLAPGATRYTF. CDR3 DNA sequence: TGTGCCAGCCGCCTTGCCCCAGGGGCTACACGCTACACCTTC. This chain connects TRBV6-5 to TRBJ1-2; D possibly corresponds to TRBD1 (6 bases). The V and J ends lost 8 bases and 9 bases respectively, with 22 bases between them. This CDR3 comprises 14 residues. Germline assignment: CDR1 MNHEY and CDR2 SVGAGI.

This chain joins TRBV4-2 and TRBJ1-6; D unclear. This CDR3 is built from 13 residues. CDR1 is LGHNA and CDR2 is YNFKEQ in the germline V gene. V gave up 1 base and J gave up 10 bases, with 8 bases separating them. The chain's CDR3 is CASSQVAESPLHF. The CDR3 DNA reads as TGTGCCAGCAGCCAAGTTGCCGAATCACCCCTCCACTTT.

The V call is TRBV19, the J call TRBJ1-3, with TRBD1 identical over 7 bases. The CDR3 length is 16 residues. Germline V lookup: CDR1 LNHDA, CDR2 SQIVND (reference sequence). V was pared by 5 bases and J by 0 bases, with 7 bases of the junction left unmatched. In DNA form, the CDR3 reads TGTGCCAGTAGTGGGCGACAGGGCCGCTCTGGAAACACCATATATTTT. Amino acids: CASSGRQGRSGNTIYF.

The chain recombines TRBV11-2 with TRBJ2-1, with TRBD1 matching 7 bases. CDR3 length: 15 residues. V trimming: 1 base; J trimming: 7 bases; junction bases outside the gene matches: 7. Germline values: CDR1 SGHAT, CDR2 FQNNGV. CDR3 region: CASSLARGGFNEQFF. The DNA of the CDR3 is TGTGCCAGCAGCTTAGCCCGAGGGGGCTTTAATGAGCAGTTCTTC.

The chain carries TRBV20-1 and TRBJ2-4, with D tentatively TRBD1 (5 bases). The CDR3 length is 10 residues. The V end lost 5 bases, the J end lost 8 bases, and 7 bases lay between the germline ends. Germline-derived CDR1 and CDR2 are DFQATT and SNEGSKA (reference sequence). The CDR3 coding sequence is TGCAGTGCTTTAGGGGACATTCAGTACTTC. It codes for CSALGDIQYF.

The chain employs TRBV3-1 (or the pseudogene TRBV3-2) and TRBJ1-3, with D unclear. Germline CDR1 reads LGHDT; CDR2 reads YNNKEL (reference sequence). V was trimmed by 1 base and J by 0 bases, leaving 4 bases between them. The CDR3 runs to 14 residues. CDR3 sequence (DNA): TGTGCCAGCAGCCAAGGGGGCTCTGGAAACACCATATATTTT. Its protein is CASSQGGSGNTIYF.

The CDR3 protein is CSVRGQGGANTEAFF. In nucleotides, the CDR3 is TGCAGCGTTCGTGGACAGGGTGGTGCGAACACTGAAGCTTTCTTT. The rearrangement joins TRBV29-1 to TRBJ1-1; TRBD1 matches 8 bases. This CDR3 has 15 residues. Germline V lookup: CDR1 SQVTM, CDR2 ANQGSEA. The V segment lost 5 bases and the J segment 1 base; nucleotides outside the gene matches: 9.

The chain links TRBV6-5 to TRBJ1-5; D ambiguous. Trimming took 4 bases from V and 4 from J, leaving 8 bases between them. Germline-derived CDR1 and CDR2 are MNHEY and SVGAGI. This CDR3 spans 13 amino acids. The CDR3 coding sequence is TGTGCCAGCAGTTCCCTGTATAATCAGCCCCAGCATTTT. Translated: CASSSLYNQPQHF.

This clone was counted once. V and J are TRBV30 and TRBJ1-1; D is possibly TRBD1 (6 bases). There are 13 residues in the CDR3. Germline V CDR1 and CDR2: GTSNPN, SVGIG (reference sequence). V shed 1 base and J shed 0 bases, with 6 bases lying between them. The CDR3 reads CAWSGQVNTEAFF. For the CDR3, the DNA is TGTGCCTGGAGTGGACAGGTGAACACTGAAGCTTTCTTT.

J is TRBJ1-1 and V is TRBV2, with 7 bases matching TRBD1. In germline, CDR1 is SNHLY, CDR2 FYNNEI. V shed 5 bases, J shed 1 base, and the junction held 13 bases outside the gene matches. CDR3 length equals 17 residues. The CDR3 region has the DNA TGTGCCAGCAGTCCTTCCCGACAGGGTAAATGGAACACTGAAGCTTTCTTT. This codes for CASSPSRQGKWNTEAFF.

This clone occurred many times. The V and J genes are TRBV20-1 and TRBJ1-2; D gene ambiguous. Deletions cut 3 bases from V and 8 bases from J, with 19 bases between. The length of the CDR3 is 14 residues. Germline V CDR1 and CDR2: DFQATT, SNEGSKA (reference sequence). CDR3 sequence (DNA): TGCAGTGCTAGTTTGCAAAGAGAATCTCGCGGCTACACCTTC. This translates into CSASLQRESRGYTF.

A single count supports this clone. V usage is TRBV28 and J usage is TRBJ1-5; possible D gene TRBD1, 5 bases. Trimming shortened V by 6 bases and J by 3 bases, and 18 bases separated the two germline ends. Germline-derived CDR1 and CDR2 are MDHEN and SYDVKM. The CDR3 is 16 residues long. CDR3 sequence: CASRMGGGASNQPQHF. The CDR3 bases are TGTGCCAGCAGGATGGGGGGAGGAGCTTCCAATCAGCCCCAGCATTTT. Complete variable domain (other parts from reference TRBV28 and TRBJ1-5): DVKVTQSSRYLVKRTGEKVFLECVQDMDHENMFWYRQDPGLGLRLIYFSYDVKMKEKGDIPEGYSVSREKKERFSLILESASTNQTSMYLCASRMGGGASNQPQHFGDGTRLSIL.

The chain carries TRBV18 and TRBJ2-1; perhaps TRBD1 as D (6 bases). This CDR3 has 17 residues. The V end was cut by 4 bases, the J end by 4 bases, with 20 bases between. Per the germline V gene, CDR1 is KGHSH and CDR2 is LQKENI. This chain's CDR3 is CASSLRQEISLYNEQFF. CDR3 in DNA: TGTGCCAGCTCACTTCGACAGGAGATCTCCCTATACAATGAGCAGTTCTTC.

The chain carries TRBV4-2 and TRBJ2-1; perhaps TRBD2 as D (5 bases). CDR1 and CDR2 from the germline V gene are LGHNA and YNFKEQ. V lost 1 base and J lost 0, with 16 bases in between. The CDR3 sequence is 18 residues long. The CDR3 loop is CASSQGMGLTSSYNEQFF. As DNA, the CDR3 is TGTGCCAGCAGCCAAGGGATGGGATTAACTAGCTCCTACAATGAGCAGTTCTTC.

The V gene is TRBV10-3, the J gene TRBJ1-6, with 9 bases fitting TRBD1. Germline lookup yields CDR1 ENHRY and CDR2 SYGVKD. The CDR3 length is 17 residues. Trimming at V came to 3 bases and at J to 7 bases, leaving 10 bases not matched to a gene. The CDR3 region is CAISESGTGSGNSPLHF. In nucleotides, the CDR3 is TGTGCCATCAGTGAATCCGGGACAGGGTCGGGGAATTCACCCCTCCACTTT.

The CDR3 region has the DNA TGTGCCAGCAGCCAAGGGACAGAAATGAACACTGAAGCTTTCTTT. Protein product: CASSQGTEMNTEAFF. The chain links TRBV3-1 (or the pseudogene TRBV3-2) to TRBJ1-1; TRBD1 is a possible D gene (6 bases). V was clipped by 1 base and J by 0 bases, with 9 bases between them. Germline V gene sequence: CDR1 LGHDT, CDR2 YNNKEL (reference sequence). CDR3 size: 15 residues.

The CDR3 here is CASSIRGQGGTGELFF. The CDR3 DNA reads as TGTGCCAGTAGTATTCGAGGACAGGGGGGTACCGGGGAGCTGTTTTTT. This chain links TRBV19 with TRBJ2-2; the match to TRBD1 covers 10 bases. Looked up from germline, CDR1 is LNHDA and CDR2 is SQIVND (reference sequence). J lost 5 bases, V lost 3 bases, and 6 bases had no gene match. This CDR3 is 16 amino acids long.

The J gene is TRBJ1-2, the V gene TRBV5-4, with a weak D call TRBD1 (5 bases). Per the germline V gene, CDR1 is SGHNT and CDR2 is YYREEE (reference sequence). The germline V and J ends were trimmed by 9 bases and 4 bases, with 16 bases remaining between them. This CDR3 comprises 13 residues. The DNA for the CDR3 is TGTGCCACCAATGGGGGAGGGAGCTATGGCTACACCTTC. Its translation: CATNGGGSYGYTF.